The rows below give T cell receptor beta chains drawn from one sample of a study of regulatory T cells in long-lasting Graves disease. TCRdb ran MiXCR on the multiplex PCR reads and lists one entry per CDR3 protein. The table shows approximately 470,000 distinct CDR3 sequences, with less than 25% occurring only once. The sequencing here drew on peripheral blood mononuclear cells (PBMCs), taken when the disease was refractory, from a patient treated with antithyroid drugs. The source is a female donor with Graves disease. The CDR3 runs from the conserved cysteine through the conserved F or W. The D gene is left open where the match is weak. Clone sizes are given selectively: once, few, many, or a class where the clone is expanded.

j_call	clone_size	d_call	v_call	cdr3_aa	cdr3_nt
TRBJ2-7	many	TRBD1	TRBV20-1	CSARMRDRRYEQYF	TGCAGTGCTAGGATGCGGGACAGGCGCTACGAGCAGTACTTC
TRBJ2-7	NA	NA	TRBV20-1	CSAPVRYSYEQYF	TGCAGTGCCCCTGTTCGGTACTCCTACGAGCAGTACTTC
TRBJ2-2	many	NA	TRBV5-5	CASSLVVGPNTGELFF	TGTGCCAGCAGCTTGGTGGTAGGACCGAACACCGGGGAGCTGTTTTTT
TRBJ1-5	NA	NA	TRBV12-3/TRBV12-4	CASRLNREHQPQHF	TGTGCCAGCAGACTTAACCGGGAGCACCAGCCCCAGCATTTT
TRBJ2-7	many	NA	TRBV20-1	CSAALGLSSYEQYF	TGCAGTGCCGCGTTGGGTCTCAGCTCCTACGAGCAGTACTTC
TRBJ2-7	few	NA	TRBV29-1	CSVQVAALGEQYF	TGCAGCGTTCAAGTAGCGGCCCTTGGCGAGCAGTACTTC
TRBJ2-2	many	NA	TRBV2	CASRVGGANTGELFF	TGTGCCAGCAGGGTCGGGGGCGCGAACACCGGGGAGCTGTTTTTT
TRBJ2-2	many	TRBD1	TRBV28	CASSRKRRWTGGTGELFF	TGTGCCAGCAGCCGTAAGAGGCGTTGGACAGGGGGGACCGGGGAGCTGTTTTTT
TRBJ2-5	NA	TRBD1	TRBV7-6	CASSYNPGQGGQETQYF	TGTGCCAGCAGCTACAACCCGGGACAGGGGGGCCAGGAGACCCAGTACTTC
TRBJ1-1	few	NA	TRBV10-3	CAISPAINTEAFF	TGTGCCATCAGTCCAGCCATTAACACTGAAGCTTTCTTT
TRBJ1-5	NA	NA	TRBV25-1	CASSDSQGINQPQHF	TGTGCCAGCAGTGACTCACAGGGTATCAATCAGCCCCAGCATTTT
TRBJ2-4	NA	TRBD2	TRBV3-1	CASSPRSGNIAKNIQYF	TGTGCCAGCAGCCCTAGAAGCGGGAATATAGCCAAAAACATTCAGTACTTC
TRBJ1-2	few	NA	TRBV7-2	CASSLVSRGGYGYTF	TGTGCCAGCAGCTTAGTGAGCAGGGGTGGTTATGGCTACACCTTC
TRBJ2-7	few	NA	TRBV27	CASRSANSYEQYF	TGTGCCAGTCGAAGTGCGAACTCCTACGAGCAGTACTTC
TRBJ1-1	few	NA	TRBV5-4	CASSRAVGNSPNTEAFF	TGTGCCAGCAGCCGCGCCGTAGGCAACTCCCCGAACACTGAAGCTTTCTTT
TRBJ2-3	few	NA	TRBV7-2	CASSLGGRRADTQYF	TGTGCCAGCAGCTTAGGGGGCAGAAGAGCAGATACGCAGTATTTT
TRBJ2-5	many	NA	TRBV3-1	CASSQGTQYF	TGTGCCAGCAGCCAAGGGACCCAGTACTTC
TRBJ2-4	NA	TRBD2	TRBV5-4	CASSLRDYENIQYF	TGTGCCAGCAGCTTGAGGGACTACGAAAACATTCAGTACTTC
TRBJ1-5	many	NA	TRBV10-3	CAISESKWPGRALNQPQHF	TGTGCCATCAGTGAGTCGAAGTGGCCAGGTCGGGCACTCAATCAGCCCCAGCATTTT
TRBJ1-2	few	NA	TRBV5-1	CASSLAPADYGYTF	TGCGCCAGCAGCTTGGCCCCCGCCGACTATGGCTACACCTTC
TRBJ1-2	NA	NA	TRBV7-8	CASSPWGLGGYTF	TGTGCCAGCAGCCCTTGGGGGCTGGGGGGCTACACCTTC
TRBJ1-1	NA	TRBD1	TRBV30	CAWSANTGGRWAFF	TGTGCCTGGAGCGCAAACACAGGGGGACGATGGGCTTTCTTT
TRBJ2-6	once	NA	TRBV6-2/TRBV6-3	CASTLVSGSGANVLTF	TGTGCCAGCACCTTAGTCAGTGGCTCTGGGGCCAACGTCCTGACTTTC
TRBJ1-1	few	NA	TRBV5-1	CASSLVWDTEAFF	TGCGCCAGCAGCTTGGTGTGGGACACTGAAGCTTTCTTT
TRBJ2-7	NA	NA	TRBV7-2	CASSLAGGGPPSYEQYF	TGTGCCAGCAGCTTAGCGGGGGGGGGGCCTCCCTCCTACGAGCAGTACTTC
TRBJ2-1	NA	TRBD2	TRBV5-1	CASSFTSGSLSEQFF	TGCGCCAGCAGCTTTACCAGCGGGAGCCTCAGCGAGCAGTTCTTC
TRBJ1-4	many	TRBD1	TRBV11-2	CASSPLKTGAGEKLFF	TGTGCCAGCTCCCCACTCAAGACAGGGGCTGGCGAAAAACTGTTTTTT
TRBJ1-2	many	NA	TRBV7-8	CASSHPSSTNYYGYTF	TGTGCCAGCAGCCACCCCTCGTCCACAAATTATTATGGCTACACCTTC
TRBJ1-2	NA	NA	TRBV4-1	CASSQDQGYGYTF	TGCGCCAGCAGCCAAGATCAGGGATATGGCTACACCTTC
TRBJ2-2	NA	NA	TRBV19	CATTGVSVGELFF	TGTGCCACGACAGGCGTTTCTGTCGGGGAGCTGTTTTTT
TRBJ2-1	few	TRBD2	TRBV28	CASSPPGLAGEQFF	TGTGCCAGCAGTCCACCGGGACTAGCGGGGGAGCAGTTCTTC
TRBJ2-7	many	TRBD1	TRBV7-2	CASSIATGDFVYEQYF	TGTGCCAGCAGCATTGCGACAGGGGACTTCGTCTACGAGCAGTACTTC
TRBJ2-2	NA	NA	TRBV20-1	CSARKGVNTGELFF	TGCAGTGCTAGAAAGGGAGTGAACACCGGGGAGCTGTTTTTT
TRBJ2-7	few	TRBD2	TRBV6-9	CASSYSNAGGPFEQYF	TGTGCCAGCAGTTACTCGAACGCGGGAGGGCCATTCGAGCAGTACTTC
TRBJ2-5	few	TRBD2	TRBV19	CASSISLAGREETQYF	TGTGCCAGTAGTATATCGCTAGCGGGACGGGAGGAGACCCAGTACTTC
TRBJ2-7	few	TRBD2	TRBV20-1	CSARGAGTSLKEQYF	TGCAGTGCTAGAGGCGCAGGGACTAGCTTGAAAGAGCAGTACTTC
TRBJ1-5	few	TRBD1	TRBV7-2	CASSLRVQGANQPQHF	TGTGCCAGCAGCTTGAGGGTACAGGGGGCCAATCAGCCCCAGCATTTT
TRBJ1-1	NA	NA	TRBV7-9	CASSLGEGMVDTEAFF	TGTGCCAGCAGCTTAGGGGAGGGGATGGTCGACACTGAAGCTTTCTTT
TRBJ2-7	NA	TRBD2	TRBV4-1	CASSQDLAGVPYEQYF	TGCGCCAGCAGCCAAGACCTAGCGGGAGTCCCCTACGAGCAGTACTTC
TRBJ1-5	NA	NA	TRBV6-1	CASEEGRFYNQPQHF	TGTGCCAGCGAGGAGGGTAGGTTTTACAATCAGCCCCAGCATTTT
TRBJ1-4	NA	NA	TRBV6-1	CASSEPGTGGEKLFF	TGTGCCAGCAGTGAACCCGGGACGGGAGGTGAAAAACTGTTTTTT
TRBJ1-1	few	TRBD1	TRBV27	CASSLRGQGITEALF	TGTGCCAGCAGTTTAAGGGGACAGGGGATCACTGAAGCTCTCTTT
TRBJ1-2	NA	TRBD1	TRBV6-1	CASRRQGGGYGYAF	TGTGCCAGCAGAAGACAGGGGGGCGGCTATGGCTACGCCTTC
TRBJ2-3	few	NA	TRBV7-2	CASSLGRGSRTDTQYF	TGTGCCAGCAGCTTAGGTCGAGGGTCACGCACAGATACGCAGTATTTT
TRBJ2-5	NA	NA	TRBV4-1	CASSQVGLQETQYF	TGCGCCAGCAGCCAAGTCGGTCTCCAAGAGACCCAGTACTTC
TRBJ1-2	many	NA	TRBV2	CASVDRDRTYGYTF	TGTGCCAGCGTGGATAGGGACCGAACGTATGGCTACACCTTC
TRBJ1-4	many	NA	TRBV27	CASRPHLQEKLFF	TGTGCCAGCAGGCCTCACCTCCAAGAAAAACTGTTTTTT
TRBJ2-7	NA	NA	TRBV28	CASSLNRWAPPIYEQYF	TGTGCCAGCAGTTTAAATCGGTGGGCACCTCCTATCTACGAGCAGTACTTC
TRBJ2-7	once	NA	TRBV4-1	CASRQLPSSYEQYF	TGCGCCAGCAGGCAACTTCCAAGCTCCTACGAGCAGTACTTC
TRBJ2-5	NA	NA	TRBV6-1	CASLGGGTKYQETQYF	TGTGCCAGCTTAGGAGGGGGGACAAAGTACCAAGAGACCCAGTACTTC